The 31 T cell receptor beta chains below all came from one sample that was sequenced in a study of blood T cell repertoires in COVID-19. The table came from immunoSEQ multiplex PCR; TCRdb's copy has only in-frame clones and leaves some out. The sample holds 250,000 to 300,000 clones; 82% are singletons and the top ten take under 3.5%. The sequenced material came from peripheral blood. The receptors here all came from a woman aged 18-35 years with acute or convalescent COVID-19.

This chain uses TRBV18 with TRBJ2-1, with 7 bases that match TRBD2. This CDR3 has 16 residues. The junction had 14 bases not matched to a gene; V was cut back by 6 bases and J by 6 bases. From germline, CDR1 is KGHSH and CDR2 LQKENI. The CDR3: CASSRGRGGRVNEQFF. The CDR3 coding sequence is TGTGCCAGCTCCCGAGGGCGGGGCGGGAGAGTCAATGAGCAGTTCTTC.

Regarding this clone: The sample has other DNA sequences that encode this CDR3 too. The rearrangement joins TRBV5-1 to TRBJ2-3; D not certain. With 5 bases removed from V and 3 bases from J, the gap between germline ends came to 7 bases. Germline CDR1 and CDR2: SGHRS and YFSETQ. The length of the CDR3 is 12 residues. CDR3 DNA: TGCGCCAGCAGTTCGAGTACAGATACGCAGTATTTT. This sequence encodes CASSSSTDTQYF.

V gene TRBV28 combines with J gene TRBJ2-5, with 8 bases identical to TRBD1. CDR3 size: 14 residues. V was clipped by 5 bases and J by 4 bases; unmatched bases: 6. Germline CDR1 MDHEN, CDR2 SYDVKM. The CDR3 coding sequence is TGTGCCAGCAGTCTGGACAGGGTCGCAGAGACCCAGTACTTC. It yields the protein CASSLDRVAETQYF.

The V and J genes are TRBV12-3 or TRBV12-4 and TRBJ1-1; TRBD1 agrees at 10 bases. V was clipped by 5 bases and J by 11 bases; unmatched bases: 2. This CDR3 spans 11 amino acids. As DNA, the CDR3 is TGTGCCAGCAGTGCGGGACAGGGGGCTTTCTTT. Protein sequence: CASSAGQGAFF.

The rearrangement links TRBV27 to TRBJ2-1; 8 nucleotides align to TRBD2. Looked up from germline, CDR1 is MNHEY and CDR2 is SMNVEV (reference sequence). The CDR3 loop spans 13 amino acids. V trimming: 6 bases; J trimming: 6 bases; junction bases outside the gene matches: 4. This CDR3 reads CASSTLAANEQFF. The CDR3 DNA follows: TGTGCCAGCAGCACACTAGCGGCCAATGAGCAGTTCTTC.

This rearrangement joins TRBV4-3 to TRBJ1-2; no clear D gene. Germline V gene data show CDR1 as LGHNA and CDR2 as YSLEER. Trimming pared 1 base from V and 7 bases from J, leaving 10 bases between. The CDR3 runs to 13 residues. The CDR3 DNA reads TGCGCCAGCAGCCAAGTAGTCTTTACTGGCTACACCTTC. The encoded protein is CASSQVVFTGYTF.

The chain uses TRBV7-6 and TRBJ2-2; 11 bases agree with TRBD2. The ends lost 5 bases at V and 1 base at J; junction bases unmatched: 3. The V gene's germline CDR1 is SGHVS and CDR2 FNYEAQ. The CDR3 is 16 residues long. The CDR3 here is CASSRLAGGNTGELFF. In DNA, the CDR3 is TGTGCCAGCAGCCGTCTAGCGGGAGGGAACACCGGGGAGCTGTTTTTT.

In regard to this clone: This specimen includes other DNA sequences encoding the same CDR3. CDR3 nucleotides: TGTGCCAGCAGTATCGGGGGGGCAACTGAAGCTTTCTTT. Residues: CASSIGGATEAFF. This chain connects TRBV11-3 to TRBJ1-1, with D possibly matching TRBD1 (6 bases). CDR1 and CDR2 from the germline V gene are SGHNT and YENEEA. Trimming pared 6 bases from V and 5 bases from J, leaving 13 bases between. The CDR3 runs 13 residues.

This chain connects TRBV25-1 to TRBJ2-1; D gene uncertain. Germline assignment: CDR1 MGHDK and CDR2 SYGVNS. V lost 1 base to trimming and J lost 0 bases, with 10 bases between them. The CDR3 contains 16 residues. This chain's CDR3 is CASSELGQSSYNEQFF. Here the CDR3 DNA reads TGTGCCAGCAGTGAATTGGGCCAGAGCTCCTACAATGAGCAGTTCTTC. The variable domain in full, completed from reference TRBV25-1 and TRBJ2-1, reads EADIYQTPRYLVIGTGKKITLECSQTMGHDKMYWYQQDPGMELHLIHYSYGVNSTEKGDLSSESTVSRIRTEHFPLTLESARPSHTSQYLCASSELGQSSYNEQFFGPGTRLTVL.

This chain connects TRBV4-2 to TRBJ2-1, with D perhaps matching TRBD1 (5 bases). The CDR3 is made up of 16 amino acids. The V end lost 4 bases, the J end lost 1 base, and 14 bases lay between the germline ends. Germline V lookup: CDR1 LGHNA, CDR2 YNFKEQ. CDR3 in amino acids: CASSREGDPSYNEQFF. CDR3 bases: TGTGCCAGCAGCCGCGAAGGGGATCCTTCCTACAATGAGCAGTTCTTC.

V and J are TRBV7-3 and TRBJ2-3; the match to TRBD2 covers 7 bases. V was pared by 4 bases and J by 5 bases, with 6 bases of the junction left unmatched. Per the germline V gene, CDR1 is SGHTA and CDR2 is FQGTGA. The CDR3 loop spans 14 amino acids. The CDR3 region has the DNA TGTGCCAGCAGCTCAGCGGGACCTGGAGATACGCAGTATTTT. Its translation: CASSSAGPGDTQYF.

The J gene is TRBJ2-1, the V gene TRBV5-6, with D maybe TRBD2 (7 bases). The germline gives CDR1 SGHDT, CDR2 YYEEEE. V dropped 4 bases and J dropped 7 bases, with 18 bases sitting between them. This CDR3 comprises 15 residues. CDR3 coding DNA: TGTGCCAGCAGCAGGGGGGGCGGGAGTCAGAATGAGCAGTTCTTC. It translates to CASSRGGGSQNEQFF.

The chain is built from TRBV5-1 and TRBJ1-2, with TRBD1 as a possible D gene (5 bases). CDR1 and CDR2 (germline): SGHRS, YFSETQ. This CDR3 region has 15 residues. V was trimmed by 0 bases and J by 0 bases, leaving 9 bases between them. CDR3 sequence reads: CASSLAGFANYGYTF. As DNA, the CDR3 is TGCGCCAGCAGCTTGGCAGGGTTTGCTAACTATGGCTACACCTTC. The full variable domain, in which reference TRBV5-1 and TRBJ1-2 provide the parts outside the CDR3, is KAGVTQTPRYLIKTRGQQVTLSCSPISGHRSVSWYQQTPGQGLQFLFEYFSETQRNKGNFPGRFSGRQFSNSRSEMNVSTLELGDSALYLCASSLAGFANYGYTFGSGTRLTVV.

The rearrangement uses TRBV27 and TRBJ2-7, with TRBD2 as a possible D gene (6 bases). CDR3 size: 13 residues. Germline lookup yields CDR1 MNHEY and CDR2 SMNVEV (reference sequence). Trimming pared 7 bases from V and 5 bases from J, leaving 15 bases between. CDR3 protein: CASTTGGRNEQYF. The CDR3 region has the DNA TGTGCCAGCACCACCGGGGGTAGGAACGAGCAGTACTTC.

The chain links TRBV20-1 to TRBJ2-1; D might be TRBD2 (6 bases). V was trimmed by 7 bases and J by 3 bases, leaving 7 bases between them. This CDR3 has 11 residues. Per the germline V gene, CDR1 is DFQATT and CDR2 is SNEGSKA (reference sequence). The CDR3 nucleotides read TGCAGTGGGCGGGACTACAATGAGCAGTTCTTC. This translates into CSGRDYNEQFF.

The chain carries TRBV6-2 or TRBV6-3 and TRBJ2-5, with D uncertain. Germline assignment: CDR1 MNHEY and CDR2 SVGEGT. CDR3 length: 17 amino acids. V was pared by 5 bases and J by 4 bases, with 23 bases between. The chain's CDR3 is CASSRAGLVPKRETQYF. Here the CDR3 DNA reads TGTGCCAGCAGTCGCGCAGGATTAGTGCCCAAGAGAGAGACCCAGTACTTC.

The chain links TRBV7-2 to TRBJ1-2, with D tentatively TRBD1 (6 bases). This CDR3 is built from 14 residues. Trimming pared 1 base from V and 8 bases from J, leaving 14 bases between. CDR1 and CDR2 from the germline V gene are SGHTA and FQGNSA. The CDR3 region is CASSLGTASPGYTF. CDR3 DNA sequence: TGTGCCAGCAGCTTAGGGACAGCCTCCCCGGGCTACACCTTC.

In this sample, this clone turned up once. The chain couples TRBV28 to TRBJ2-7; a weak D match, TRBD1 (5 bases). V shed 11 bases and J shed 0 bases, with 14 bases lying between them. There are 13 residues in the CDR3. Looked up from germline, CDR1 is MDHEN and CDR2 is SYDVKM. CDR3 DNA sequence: TGTGCCGCGACCGACAGTTCCTCCTACGAGCAGTACTTC. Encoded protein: CAATDSSSYEQYF.

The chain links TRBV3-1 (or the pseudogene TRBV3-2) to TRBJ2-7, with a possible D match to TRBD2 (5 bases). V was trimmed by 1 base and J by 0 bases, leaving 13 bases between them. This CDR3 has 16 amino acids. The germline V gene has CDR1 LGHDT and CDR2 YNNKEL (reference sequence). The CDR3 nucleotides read TGTGCCAGCAGCCAAGCCTTTAGCGAGTACTCCTACGAGCAGTACTTC. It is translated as CASSQAFSEYSYEQYF.

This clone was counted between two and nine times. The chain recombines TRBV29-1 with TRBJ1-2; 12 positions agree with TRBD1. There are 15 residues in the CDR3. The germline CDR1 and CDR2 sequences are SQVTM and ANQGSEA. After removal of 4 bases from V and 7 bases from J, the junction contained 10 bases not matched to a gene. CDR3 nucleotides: TGCAGCGTTGTTATACCGGGACAGGGGGCAAGTGGCTACACCTTC. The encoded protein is CSVVIPGQGASGYTF. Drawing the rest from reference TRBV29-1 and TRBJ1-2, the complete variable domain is SAVISQKPSRDICQRGTSLTIQCQVDSQVTMMFWYRQQPGQSLTLIATANQGSEATYESGFVIDKFPISRPNLTFSTLTVSNMSPEDSSIYLCSVVIPGQGASGYTFGSGTRLTVV.

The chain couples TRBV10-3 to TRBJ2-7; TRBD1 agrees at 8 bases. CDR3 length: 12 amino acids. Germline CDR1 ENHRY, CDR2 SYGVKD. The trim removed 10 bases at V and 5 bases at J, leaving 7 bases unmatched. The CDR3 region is CATGQGGNEQYF. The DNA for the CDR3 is TGTGCCACCGGACAGGGCGGCAACGAGCAGTACTTC.

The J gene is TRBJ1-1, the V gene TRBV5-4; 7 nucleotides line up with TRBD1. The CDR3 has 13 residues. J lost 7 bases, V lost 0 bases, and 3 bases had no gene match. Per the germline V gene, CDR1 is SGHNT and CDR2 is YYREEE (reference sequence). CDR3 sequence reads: CASSLGDRVEAFF. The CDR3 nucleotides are TGTGCCAGCAGCTTGGGAGACAGGGTTGAAGCTTTCTTT.

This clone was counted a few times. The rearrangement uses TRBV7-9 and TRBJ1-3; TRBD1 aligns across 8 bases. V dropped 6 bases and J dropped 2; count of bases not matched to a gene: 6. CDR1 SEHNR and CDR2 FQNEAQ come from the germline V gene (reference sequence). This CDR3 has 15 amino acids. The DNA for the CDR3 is TGTGCCAGCAGGAGTGGGACAGGTCCTGGAAACACCATATATTTT. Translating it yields CASRSGTGPGNTIYF.

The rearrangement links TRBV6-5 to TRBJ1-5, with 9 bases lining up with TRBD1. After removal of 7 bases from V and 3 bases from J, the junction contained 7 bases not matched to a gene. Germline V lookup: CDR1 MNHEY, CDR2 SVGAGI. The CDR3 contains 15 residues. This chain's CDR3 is CASKDRGATNQPQHF. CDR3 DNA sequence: TGTGCCAGCAAAGACAGGGGGGCGACCAATCAGCCCCAGCATTTT.

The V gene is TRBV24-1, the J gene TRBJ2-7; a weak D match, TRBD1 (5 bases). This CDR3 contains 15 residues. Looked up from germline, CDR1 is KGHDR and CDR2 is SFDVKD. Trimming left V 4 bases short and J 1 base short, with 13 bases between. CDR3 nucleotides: TGTGCCACCAGTGACAGGGCGAGCAGGTCCTACGAGCAGTACTTC. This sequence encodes CATSDRASRSYEQYF.

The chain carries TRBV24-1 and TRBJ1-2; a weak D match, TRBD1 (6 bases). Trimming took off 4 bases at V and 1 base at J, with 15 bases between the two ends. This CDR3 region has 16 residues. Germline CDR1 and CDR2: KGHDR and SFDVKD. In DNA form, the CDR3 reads TGTGCCACCAGTGACGGCGACAGGAGTATTAACTATGGCTACACCTTC. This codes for CATSDGDRSINYGYTF.

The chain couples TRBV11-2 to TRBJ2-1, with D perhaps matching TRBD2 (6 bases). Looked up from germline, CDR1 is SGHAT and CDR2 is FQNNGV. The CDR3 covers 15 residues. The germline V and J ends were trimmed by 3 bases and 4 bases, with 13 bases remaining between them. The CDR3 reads CASSFTGREYNEQFF. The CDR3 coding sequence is TGTGCCAGCAGCTTCACGGGGCGGGAATACAATGAGCAGTTCTTC.

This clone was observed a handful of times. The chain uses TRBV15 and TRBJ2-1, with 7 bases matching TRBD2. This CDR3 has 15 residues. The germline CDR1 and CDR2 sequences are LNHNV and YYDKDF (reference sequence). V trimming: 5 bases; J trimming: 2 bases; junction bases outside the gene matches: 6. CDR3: CATSPRELAYNEQFF. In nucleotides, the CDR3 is TGTGCCACCAGCCCGCGGGAGTTAGCCTACAATGAGCAGTTCTTC.

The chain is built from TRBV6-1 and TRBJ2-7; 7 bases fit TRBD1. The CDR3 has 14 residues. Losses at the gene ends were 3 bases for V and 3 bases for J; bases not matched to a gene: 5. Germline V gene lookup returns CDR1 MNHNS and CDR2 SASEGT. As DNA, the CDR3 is TGTGCCAGCAGTGAGCCGGGACAGCACTACGAGCAGTACTTC. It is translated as CASSEPGQHYEQYF.

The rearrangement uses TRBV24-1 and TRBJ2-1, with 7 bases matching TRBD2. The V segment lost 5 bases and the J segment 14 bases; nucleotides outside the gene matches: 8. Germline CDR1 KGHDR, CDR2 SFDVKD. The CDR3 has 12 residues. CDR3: CATSAYGLAEFF. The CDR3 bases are TGTGCCACCAGTGCCTACGGCCTAGCGGAGTTCTTC.

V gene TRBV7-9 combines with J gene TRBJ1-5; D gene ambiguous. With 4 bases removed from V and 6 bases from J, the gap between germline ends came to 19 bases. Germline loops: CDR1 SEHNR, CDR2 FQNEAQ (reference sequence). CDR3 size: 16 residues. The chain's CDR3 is CASSSEIAGAAQPQHF. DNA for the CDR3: TGTGCCAGCAGCTCCGAAATCGCGGGAGCCGCTCAGCCCCAGCATTTT.